This T cell receptor beta chain originates from a study of T cells in Graves' hyperthyroidism and ophthalmopathy. Whole-study context: At initial diagnosis, before any treatment had begun, peripheral blood was obtained.

Looked up from germline, CDR1 is MNHNS and CDR2 is SASEGT. The CDR3 runs 13 residues. V was clipped by 6 bases and J by 4 bases, with 12 bases between them. Study-level results: Most thyroid clonotypes with frequency above 0.001 were detected in blood.

Authors of the study amplified TCR beta CDR3 regions from RNA transcripts. First-round RT-PCR with HTBI primers amplified the TCR CDR3 region. TCRdb independently ran MiXCR on the multiplex PCR reads; one entry per CDR3 protein. The sample gives some 500,000 distinct CDR3 sequences, approximately 25% of which show up once; roughly 12% is in the top ten. There are many counts of this clonotype. The antigen is not known. Diagnosing involved the use of clinical symptoms, serum thyroxine and TRAb, thyroid ultrasound and orbital computed tomography. The V and J genes are TRBV6-1 and TRBJ1-2; D possibly corresponds to TRBD1 (5 bases). Sequencing was performed on blood. The TCR originated in a woman aged 30 to 39 with Graves' ophthalmopathy. CDR3 region: CASRVGHGYGYTF. In nucleotides, the CDR3 is TGTGCCAGCAGAGTTGGACACGGCTATGGCTACACCTTC.